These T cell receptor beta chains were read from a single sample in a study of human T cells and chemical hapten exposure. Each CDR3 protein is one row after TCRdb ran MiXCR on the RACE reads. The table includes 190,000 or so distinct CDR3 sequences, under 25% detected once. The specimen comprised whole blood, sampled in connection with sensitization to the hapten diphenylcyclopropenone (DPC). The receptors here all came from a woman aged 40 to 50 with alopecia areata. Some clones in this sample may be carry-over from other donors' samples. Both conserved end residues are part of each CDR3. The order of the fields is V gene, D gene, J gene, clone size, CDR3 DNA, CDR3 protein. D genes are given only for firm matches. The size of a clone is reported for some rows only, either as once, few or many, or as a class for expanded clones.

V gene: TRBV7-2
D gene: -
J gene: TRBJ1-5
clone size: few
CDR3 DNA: TGTGCCAGCAGCCCCGACTCATCCCCCCATCAGCCCCAGCATTTT
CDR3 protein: CASSPDSSPHQPQHF

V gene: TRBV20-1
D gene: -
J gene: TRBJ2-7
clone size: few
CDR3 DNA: TGCAGTGCCTCTCGCACCAGCTACGAGCAGTACTTC
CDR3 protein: CSASRTSYEQYF

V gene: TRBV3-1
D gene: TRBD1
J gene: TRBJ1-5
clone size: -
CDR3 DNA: TGTGCCAGCAGCCAAGATCAGGGGGCCCAGCATTTT
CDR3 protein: CASSQDQGAQHF

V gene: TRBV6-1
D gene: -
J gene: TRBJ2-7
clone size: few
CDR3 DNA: TGTGCCAGCAGTGAAGTGGCGATGCCTCGAGAGTACTTC
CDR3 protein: CASSEVAMPREYF

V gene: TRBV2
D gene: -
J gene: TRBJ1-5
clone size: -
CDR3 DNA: TGTGCCAGCAGTGACCAGGGGTTAAGCAATCAGCCCCAGCATTTT
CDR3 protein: CASSDQGLSNQPQHF

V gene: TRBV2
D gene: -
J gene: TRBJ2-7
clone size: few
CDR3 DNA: TGTGCCAGCAGTGAAAAGGGGACAAAATACGAGCAGTACTTC
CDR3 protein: CASSEKGTKYEQYF

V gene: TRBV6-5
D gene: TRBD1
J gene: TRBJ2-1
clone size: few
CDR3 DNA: TGTGCCAGCAGTGGACGGACAGGGCGGGGCCATAATGAGCAGTTCTTC
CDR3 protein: CASSGRTGRGHNEQFF

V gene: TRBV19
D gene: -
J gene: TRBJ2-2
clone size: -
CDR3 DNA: TGTGCCAGTAGTATCTACAGCTTGAACACCGGGGAGCTGTTTTTT
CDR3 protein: CASSIYSLNTGELFF

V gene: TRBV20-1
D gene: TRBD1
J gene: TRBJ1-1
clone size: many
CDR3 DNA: TGCAGTGCCGAGGACAGGGCGAACACTGAAGCTTTCTTT
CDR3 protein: CSAEDRANTEAFF

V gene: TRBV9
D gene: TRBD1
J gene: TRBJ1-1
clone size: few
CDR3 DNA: TGTGCCAGCAGCGTAGAGGCAGGGGGCGGCCTTGCGGCTGAAGCTTTCTTT
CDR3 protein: CASSVEAGGGLAAEAFF

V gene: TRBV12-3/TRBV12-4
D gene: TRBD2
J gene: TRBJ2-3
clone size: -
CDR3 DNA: TGTGCCAGCAGTACGGGACTAGCGGGAGCTCACACGCAGTATTTT
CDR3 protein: CASSTGLAGAHTQYF

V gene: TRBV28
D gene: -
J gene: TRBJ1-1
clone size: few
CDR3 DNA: TGTGCCAGCAGCCCGCCGGGGATCCGCACTGAAGCTTTCTTT
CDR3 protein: CASSPPGIRTEAFF

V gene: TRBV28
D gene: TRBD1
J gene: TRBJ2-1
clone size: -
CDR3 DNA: TGTGCCAGCAGTTTGTCCGGGACAGGCAACAATGAGCAGTTCTTC
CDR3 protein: CASSLSGTGNNEQFF

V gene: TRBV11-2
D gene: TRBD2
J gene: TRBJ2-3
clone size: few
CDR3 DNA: TGTGCCAGCAGCTTATCACTAGCGGGCCCAGATACGCAGTATTTT
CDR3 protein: CASSLSLAGPDTQYF

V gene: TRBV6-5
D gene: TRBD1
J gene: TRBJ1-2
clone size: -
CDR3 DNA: TGTGCCAGCAGTTACACGACAGGGGGCAGTCGGAAGGGCTACACCTTC
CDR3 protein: CASSYTTGGSRKGYTF

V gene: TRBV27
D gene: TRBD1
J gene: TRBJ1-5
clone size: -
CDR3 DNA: TGTGCCAGCAGGGACAGGGGTTATAGCAATCAGCCCCAGCATTTT
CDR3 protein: CASRDRGYSNQPQHF

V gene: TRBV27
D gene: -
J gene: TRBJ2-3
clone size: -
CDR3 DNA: TGTGCCAGCAAGGGTCTCGCAGGGCCCTTCACAGATACGCAGTATTTT
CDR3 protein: CASKGLAGPFTDTQYF

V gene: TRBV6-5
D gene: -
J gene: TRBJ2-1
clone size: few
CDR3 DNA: TGTGCCAGCAGTTCCGACAGGTCCTACAATGAGCAGTTCTTC
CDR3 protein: CASSSDRSYNEQFF

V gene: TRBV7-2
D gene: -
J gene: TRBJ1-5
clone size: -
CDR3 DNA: TGTGCCAGCAGCTACGATCGGGGTCAGCCCCAGCATTTT
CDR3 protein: CASSYDRGQPQHF

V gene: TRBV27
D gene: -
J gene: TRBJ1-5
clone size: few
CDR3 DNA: TGTGCCAGCAGTGCCACAAGAAATAGCAATCAGCCCCAGCATTTT
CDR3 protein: CASSATRNSNQPQHF

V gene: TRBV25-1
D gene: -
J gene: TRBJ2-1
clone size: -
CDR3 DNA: TGTGCCAGCAGTAGGACGGGTTACAATGAGCAGTTCTTC
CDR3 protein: CASSRTGYNEQFF

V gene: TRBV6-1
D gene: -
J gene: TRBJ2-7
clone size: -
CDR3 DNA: TGTGCCAGCACCCGCTCCCCATCCTACGAGCAGTACTTC
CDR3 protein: CASTRSPSYEQYF

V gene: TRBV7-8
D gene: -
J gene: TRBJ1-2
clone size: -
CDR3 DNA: TGTGCCAGCAGCCCGGGGAAGGGAGATGGCTATGGCTACACCTTC
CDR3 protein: CASSPGKGDGYGYTF

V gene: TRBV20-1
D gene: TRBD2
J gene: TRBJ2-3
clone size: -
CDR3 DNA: TGCAGAGGGACTAGCGGAGATACGCAGTATTTT
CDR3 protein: CRGTSGDTQYF

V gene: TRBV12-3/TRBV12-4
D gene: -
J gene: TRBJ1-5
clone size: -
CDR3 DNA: TGTGCCAGCAGAATGGACGGGGATCAGCCCCAGCATTTT
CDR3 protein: CASRMDGDQPQHF

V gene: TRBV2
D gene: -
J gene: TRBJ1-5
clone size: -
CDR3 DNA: TGTGCCAGCAGTGAACTTCTTCGGGGCGGCAATCAGCCCCAGCATTTT
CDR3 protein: CASSELLRGGNQPQHF

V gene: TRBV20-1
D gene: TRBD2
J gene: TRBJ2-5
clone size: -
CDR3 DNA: TGCAGTGCTAGAATGGCTAGCGGGGTCCAAGAGACCCAGTACTTC
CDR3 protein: CSARMASGVQETQYF

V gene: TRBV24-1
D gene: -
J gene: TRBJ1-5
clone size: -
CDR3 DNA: TGTGCCACCAGTGAGGGGCAGGGCGGCAATCAGCCCCAGCATTTT
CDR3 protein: CATSEGQGGNQPQHF

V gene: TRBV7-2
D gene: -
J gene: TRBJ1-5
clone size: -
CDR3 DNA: TGTGCCAGCAGCTTAGATGCGGGGGCGATTTATCAGCCCCAGCATTTT
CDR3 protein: CASSLDAGAIYQPQHF